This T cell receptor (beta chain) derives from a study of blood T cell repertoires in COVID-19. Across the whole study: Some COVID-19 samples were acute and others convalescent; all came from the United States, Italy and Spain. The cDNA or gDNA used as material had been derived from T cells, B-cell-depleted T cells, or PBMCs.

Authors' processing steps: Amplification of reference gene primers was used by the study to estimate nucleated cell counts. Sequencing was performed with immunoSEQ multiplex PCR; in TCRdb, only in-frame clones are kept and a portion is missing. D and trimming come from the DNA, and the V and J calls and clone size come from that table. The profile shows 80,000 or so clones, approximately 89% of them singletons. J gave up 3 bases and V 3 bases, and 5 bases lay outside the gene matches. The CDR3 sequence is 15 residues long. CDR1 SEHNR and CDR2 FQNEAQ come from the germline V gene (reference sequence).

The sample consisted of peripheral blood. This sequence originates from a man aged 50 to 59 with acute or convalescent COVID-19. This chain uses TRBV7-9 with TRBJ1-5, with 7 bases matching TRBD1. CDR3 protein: CASSFGGQANQPQHF. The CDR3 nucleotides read TGTGCCAGCAGCTTCGGTGGACAGGCCAATCAGCCCCAGCATTTT.